The 24 T cell receptor beta chains reported below all come from one sample, sequenced in a study of graft-versus-host responses after intestinal transplantation. For these TCRs, the target antigens are not known. The table came from immunoSEQ multiplex PCR; TCRdb's copy has only in-frame clones and leaves some out. The sample contains about 91,000 clones, around 90% of which appear only once. The starting material was unstimulated CD4+ T cells sorted from spleen or lymph node cells, obtained before transplant. Receptors were obtained from a human donor who was the organ donor for an intestinal transplant.

V usage is TRBV5-1 and J usage is TRBJ1-1, with 7 bases aligning to TRBD1. With 3 bases clipped from V and 1 base from J, the junction kept 3 bases outside the gene matches. CDR3 length: 14 residues. CDR1 and CDR2 from the germline V gene are SGHRS and YFSETQ. The CDR3 DNA follows: TGCGCCAGCAGCTGGGGACAGTGGAACACTGAAGCTTTCTTT. Residues: CASSWGQWNTEAFF.

This sequence joins TRBV5-4 and TRBJ1-1; 10 bases agree with TRBD1. Per the germline V gene, CDR1 is SGHNT and CDR2 is YYREEE (reference sequence). CDR3 length: 15 amino acids. The V and J ends lost 2 bases and 6 bases, in that order; junction bases with no gene match: 7. The CDR3, as DNA: TGTGCCAGCAGCTTACGGGGACAGGGGCTGGCTGAAGCTTTCTTT. Its translation: CASSLRGQGLAEAFF.

V is TRBV7-3 and J is TRBJ2-3; D is uncertain. The V gene's germline CDR1 is SGHTA and CDR2 FQGTGA. Trimming pared 4 bases from V and 4 bases from J, leaving 3 bases between. The CDR3 loop spans 11 amino acids. Here the CDR3 reads CASSSSDTQYF. CDR3 sequence (DNA): TGTGCCAGCAGCTCCTCAGATACGCAGTATTTT.

The chain uses TRBV19 and TRBJ2-1; D might be TRBD2 (6 bases). Trimming left V 1 base short and J 1 base short, with 14 bases between. The CDR3 spans 17 residues. Germline V gene lookup returns CDR1 LNHDA and CDR2 SQIVND (reference sequence). CDR3 bases: TGTGCCAGTAGTATAGGGGGTAGCGGAACTTCCTACAATGAGCAGTTCTTC. This encodes CASSIGGSGTSYNEQFF.

This chain connects TRBV28 to TRBJ2-2, with D perhaps TRBD1 (5 bases). Looked up from germline, CDR1 is MDHEN and CDR2 is SYDVKM. The CDR3 has 15 residues. Trimming took off 5 bases at V and 2 bases at J, with 12 bases between the two ends. CDR3 region: CASSGAGLNTGELFF. CDR3 DNA: TGTGCCAGCAGTGGGGCAGGGCTTAACACCGGGGAGCTGTTTTTT.

The rearrangement links TRBV11-2 to TRBJ2-5, with 7 bases aligning to TRBD2. The germline gives CDR1 SGHAT, CDR2 FQNNGV. There are 14 residues in the CDR3. V was pared by 4 bases and J by 3 bases, with 5 bases of the junction left unmatched. The DNA for the CDR3 is TGTGCCAGCAGCTCGGGACTAACTAAAGAGACCCAGTACTTC. Amino acid sequence: CASSSGLTKETQYF. Variable domain in full (rest from reference TRBV11-2 and TRBJ2-5): EAGVAQSPRYKIIEKRQSVAFWCNPISGHATLYWYQQILGQGPKLLIQFQNNGVVDDSQLPKDRFSAERLKGVDSTLKIQPAKLEDSAVYLCASSSGLTKETQYFGPGTRLLVL.

This clone was detected only a few times. The chain couples TRBV6-5 to TRBJ2-5; the D gene is possibly TRBD1 (6 bases). CDR3 length equals 14 residues. Looked up from germline, CDR1 is MNHEY and CDR2 is SVGAGI. V was trimmed by 6 bases and J by 4 bases, leaving 15 bases between them. CDR3 in amino acids: CASSTGIQRETQYF. The CDR3 DNA sequence: TGTGCCAGCAGCACAGGGATCCAACGAGAGACCCAGTACTTC.

The chain employs TRBV30 and TRBJ2-5, with 9 nucleotides matching TRBD2. This CDR3 contains 14 residues. Germline loops: CDR1 GTSNPN, CDR2 SVGIG (reference sequence). The V gene end was trimmed by 3 bases and the J gene end by 5 bases; junction bases not matched to a gene: 7. For the CDR3, the DNA is TGTGCCTGGAGGATGCGGGGGGGCCCTGAGACCCAGTACTTC. Amino acid sequence: CAWRMRGGPETQYF.

V is TRBV6-6 and J is TRBJ1-6; 7 positions match TRBD1. The germline V gene has CDR1 MNHNY and CDR2 SVGAGI (reference sequence). The CDR3 extends over 15 amino acids. With V trimmed by 6 bases and J by 5 bases, 7 bases remained unmatched. CDR3 nucleotide sequence: TGTGCCAGCAGCCCGGGACAGATAGATAATTCACCCCTCCACTTT. It codes for CASSPGQIDNSPLHF.

The rearrangement uses TRBV5-1 and TRBJ2-7; 7 bases map to TRBD1. Unmatched junction bases numbered 13, after V lost 4 bases and J lost 0 bases. Germline V lookup: CDR1 SGHRS, CDR2 YFSETQ. This CDR3 is built from 17 residues. The CDR3: CASSKLKGQASSYEQYF. The CDR3, as DNA: TGCGCCAGCAGCAAGCTAAAAGGACAGGCGAGCTCCTACGAGCAGTACTTC. The complete variable domain, with remaining parts taken from reference TRBV5-1 and TRBJ2-7, reads KAGVTQTPRYLIKTRGQQVTLSCSPISGHRSVSWYQQTPGQGLQFLFEYFSETQRNKGNFPGRFSGRQFSNSRSEMNVSTLELGDSALYLCASSKLKGQASSYEQYFGPGTRLTVT.

The CDR3 DNA is TGTGCCAGCAGCCCTACTATTTTCCTGGACAGCCCGGGACTAGCGGGAGTGGAGCAGTACTTC. The encoded protein is CASSPTIFLDSPGLAGVEQYF. This chain links TRBV7-6 with TRBJ2-7; 14 bases are shared with TRBD2. V was pared by 5 bases and J by 7 bases, with 25 bases of the junction left unmatched. The CDR3 runs to 21 residues. Germline CDR1 SGHVS, CDR2 FNYEAQ.

The chain joins TRBV7-9 to TRBJ2-1; 11 positions agree with TRBD2. The trim removed 5 bases at V and 5 bases at J, leaving 5 bases unmatched. Germline V lookup: CDR1 SEHNR, CDR2 FQNEAQ (reference sequence). The CDR3 length is 15 residues. CDR3 sequence reads: CASSQVAGGNNEQFF. The CDR3, as DNA: TGTGCCAGCAGCCAGGTAGCGGGGGGGAACAATGAGCAGTTCTTC.

The CDR3 loop is CASAWQGGRKLFF. The CDR3, as DNA: TGTGCCAGCGCGTGGCAGGGTGGCCGAAAACTGTTTTTT. The gene calls are TRBV27 and TRBJ1-4, with D tentatively TRBD1 (5 bases). V lost 8 bases to trimming and J lost 10 bases, with 17 bases between them. The CDR3 consists of 13 residues. The germline V gene encodes CDR1 MNHEY and CDR2 SMNVEV (reference sequence).

The rearrangement joins TRBV5-1 to TRBJ1-4, with D uncertain. The germline V gene has CDR1 SGHRS and CDR2 YFSETQ. CDR3 size: 14 residues. The ends were cut back, 0 bases at V and 7 bases at J, with 10 bases in the middle. The CDR3, as DNA: TGCGCCAGCAGCTTGGTGGGCTCGGCTGAAAAACTGTTTTTT. Protein sequence: CASSLVGSAEKLFF.

This clone appeared once. V is TRBV19 and J is TRBJ2-1; TRBD2 agrees at 12 bases. V lost 7 bases, J lost 8 bases, and 3 bases stayed unmatched. This CDR3 contains 13 residues. Per the germline V gene, CDR1 is LNHDA and CDR2 is SQIVND (reference sequence). CDR3 nucleotide sequence: TGTGCCAGTACTAGCGGGAGGGGGCATGAGCAGTTCTTC. It specifies CASTSGRGHEQFF.

The V call is TRBV2, the J call TRBJ1-1, with 10 bases identical to TRBD1. CDR1 and CDR2 (germline): SNHLY, FYNNEI. J gave up 4 bases and V 5 bases, and 1 base lay outside the gene matches. The CDR3 loop spans 13 amino acids. Here the CDR3 DNA reads TGTGCCAGCAGTAGACAGGGGGCCACTGAAGCTTTCTTT. This codes for CASSRQGATEAFF.

This chain joins TRBV5-1 and TRBJ2-1; no clear D gene. Germline V gene lookup returns CDR1 SGHRS and CDR2 YFSETQ. The CDR3 contains 20 residues. Trimming pared 4 bases from V and 6 bases from J, leaving 32 bases between. CDR3 in amino acids: CASSPPRASVFPIGFNEQFF. The DNA for the CDR3 is TGCGCCAGCAGCCCCCCCCGTGCTAGTGTATTTCCTATTGGGTTCAATGAGCAGTTCTTC.

V and J are TRBV27 and TRBJ1-2; 7 nucleotides align to TRBD1. Germline trimming cut 10 bases from V and 5 bases from J; bases unmatched to any gene: 13. Germline loops: CDR1 MNHEY, CDR2 SMNVEV (reference sequence). The CDR3 has 14 amino acids. Here the CDR3 reads CATSPRQGLYGYTF. CDR3 nucleotides: TGTGCCACCTCACCCAGACAGGGTCTTTATGGCTACACCTTC.

This chain uses TRBV5-4 with TRBJ2-5; 13 nucleotides agree with TRBD2. The CDR3 extends over 16 amino acids. Trimming cost V 4 bases and J 5 bases; bases outside gene matches: 8. Germline CDR1 SGHNT, CDR2 YYREEE (reference sequence). The CDR3 sequence is CASSPTSGGARETQYF. The CDR3 DNA sequence: TGTGCCAGCAGCCCCACTAGCGGGGGGGCCCGGGAGACCCAGTACTTC. The variable domain in full, with the rest retrieved from reference TRBV5-4 and TRBJ2-5, is ETGVTQSPTHLIKTRGQQVTLRCSSQSGHNTVSWYQQALGQGPQFIFQYYREEENGRGNFPPRFSGLQFPNYSSELNVNALELDDSALYLCASSPTSGGARETQYFGPGTRLLVL.

The J gene is TRBJ1-2, the V gene TRBV2; D unresolved. Looked up from germline, CDR1 is SNHLY and CDR2 is FYNNEI. Trimming removed 6 bases at V and 8 bases at J, with 19 bases between. The CDR3 contains 14 residues. CDR3 DNA sequence: TGTGCCAGCAGGGCCTTACAGTCCCCCGGAGGCTACACCTTC. Amino acid sequence: CASRALQSPGGYTF.

For the CDR3, the DNA is TGTGCCATCAGTGAGTCGATACTGGGGGCTCAGTACTTC. Translation gives CAISESILGAQYF. The V gene is TRBV10-3, the J gene TRBJ2-5; maybe TRBD1 (6 bases). The CDR3 loop spans 13 amino acids. The germline V and J ends were trimmed by 0 bases and 11 bases, with 13 bases remaining between them. Germline V gives CDR1 ENHRY, CDR2 SYGVKD.

The V and J genes are TRBV14 and TRBJ2-1, with 9 bases aligning to TRBD1. The CDR3 contains 17 residues. Germline V gives CDR1 SGHDN, CDR2 FVKESK. V shed 0 bases, J shed 3 bases, and the junction held 6 bases outside the gene matches. The CDR3 DNA reads TGTGCCAGCAGCCAAGAATTCGGGACAGGGAACTACAATGAGCAGTTCTTC. Residues: CASSQEFGTGNYNEQFF.

This chain uses TRBV28 with TRBJ2-6, with 7 bases fitting TRBD1. Per the germline V gene, CDR1 is MDHEN and CDR2 is SYDVKM. Trimming removed 5 bases from V and 0 bases from J; junction bases left unmatched: 1. This CDR3 is built from 15 residues. CDR3 region: CASSRQGSGANVLTF. The CDR3 nucleotides read TGTGCCAGCAGTCGACAGGGCTCTGGGGCCAACGTCCTGACTTTC. Complete variable domain (other parts from reference TRBV28 and TRBJ2-6): DVKVTQSSRYLVKRTGEKVFLECVQDMDHENMFWYRQDPGLGLRLIYFSYDVKMKEKGDIPEGYSVSREKKERFSLILESASTNQTSMYLCASSRQGSGANVLTFGAGSRLTVL.

The chain couples TRBV11-2 to TRBJ2-7; D may be TRBD1 (5 bases). CDR1 and CDR2 (germline): SGHAT, FQNNGV. Trimming took 0 bases from V and 4 from J, leaving 7 bases between them. The CDR3 is 13 amino acids. The DNA for the CDR3 is TGTGCCAGCAGCTTAGATCCAGGGTACGAGCAGTACTTC. It encodes CASSLDPGYEQYF.